These 17 T cell receptor beta chains were sequenced from one sample in a study of a mutant IDH1 vaccine in newly diagnosed glioma. The time point here: baseline, week 1 (first vaccination visit). The treatment was: pre-vaccination baseline after standard-of-care therapy. Sequencing used immunoSEQ multiplex PCR; TCRdb keeps in-frame clones, though not all of them. Among 70,000 to 100,000 clones, around 79% were seen once, and the ten largest hold 5.3%. The sample consisted of PBMCs, taken from a glioma patient treated with radiotherapy, temozolomide or both. The source is a man aged 35-49 years with glioma. Some clones in this sample may be carry-over from other donors' samples.

This CDR3 is CASSSPPAYNEQFF. CDR3 bases: TGTGCCAGCAGCTCACCGCCAGCCTACAATGAGCAGTTCTTC. The chain recombines TRBV5-4 with TRBJ2-1; no clear D. Germline V gene lookup returns CDR1 SGHNT and CDR2 YYREEE (reference sequence). This CDR3 contains 14 residues. Trimming stripped 3 bases from V and 2 bases from J, with 9 bases between.

V usage is TRBV6-5 and J usage is TRBJ1-5; tentative D call: TRBD1 (5 bases). The CDR3 is made up of 15 amino acids. V lost 0 bases, J lost 3 bases, and 9 bases lay in between. CDR1 MNHEY and CDR2 SVGAGI come from the germline V gene. This chain's CDR3 is CASSYSSRVNQPQHF. Written as DNA, the CDR3 is TGTGCCAGCAGTTACTCGTCCAGGGTCAATCAGCCCCAGCATTTT.

The chain combines TRBV5-1 with TRBJ1-6; TRBD1 is a possible D gene (6 bases). This CDR3 contains 17 residues. The germline V gene encodes CDR1 SGHRS and CDR2 YFSETQ. The germline V and J ends were trimmed by 3 bases and 4 bases, with 17 bases remaining between them. CDR3 amino acids: CASSSHTGRGYNSPLHF. Here the CDR3 DNA reads TGCGCCAGCAGCTCCCATACAGGGCGGGGATATAATTCACCCCTCCACTTT.

The genes are TRBV5-1 and TRBJ2-7; D unresolved. Germline CDR1 and CDR2: SGHRS and YFSETQ. V lost 6 bases to trimming and J lost 3 bases, with 13 bases between them. The CDR3 has 13 amino acids. The CDR3 region has the DNA TGCGCCAGCATGAGGCAGTTGGGCTACGAGCAGTACTTC. Amino acids: CASMRQLGYEQYF.

This clone was counted a single time. The chain is built from TRBV29-1 and TRBJ1-2; D ambiguous. Trimming left V 0 bases short and J 5 bases short, with 10 bases between. This CDR3 spans 13 amino acids. Germline assignment: CDR1 SQVTM and CDR2 ANQGSEA. DNA of the CDR3: TGCAGCGTTGAAGATCTAGGGCGGTATGGCTACACCTTC. This codes for CSVEDLGRYGYTF.

This chain links TRBV2 with TRBJ1-4; TRBD1 aligns across 8 bases. CDR3 length: 16 residues. Germline CDR1 is SNHLY and CDR2 is FYNNEI. V was clipped by 6 bases and J by 2 bases; unmatched bases: 8. For the CDR3, the DNA is TGTGCCAGCAGGCGTGGACAGGGAGTGACTAATGAAAAACTGTTTTTT. Its translation is CASRRGQGVTNEKLFF.

The chain joins TRBV6-5 to TRBJ1-2; weak D call: TRBD1 (6 bases). This CDR3 is 14 amino acids long. V was clipped by 6 bases and J by 14 bases, with 25 bases between them. The germline V gene encodes CDR1 MNHEY and CDR2 SVGAGI. This chain's CDR3 is CASSLTYREEVRTF. CDR3 nucleotide sequence: TGTGCCAGCAGCCTCACTTACAGGGAGGAAGTCAGGACCTTC.

The chain links TRBV7-2 to TRBJ2-5, with 8 nucleotides matching TRBD2. J lost 5 bases, V lost 1 base, and 6 bases had no gene match. The CDR3 spans 15 residues. CDR1 and CDR2 from the germline V gene are SGHTA and FQGNSA. CDR3 protein: CASSLDRGGRETQYF. As DNA, the CDR3 is TGTGCCAGCAGCTTAGACCGGGGGGGCCGGGAGACCCAGTACTTC.

The J gene is TRBJ1-1, the V gene TRBV2, with D possibly matching TRBD1 (6 bases). The V gene's germline CDR1 is SNHLY and CDR2 FYNNEI. The CDR3 sequence is 13 residues long. Deletions cut 8 bases from V and 1 base from J, with 11 bases between. CDR3 sequence reads: CASSPGANTEAFF. The CDR3 DNA reads as TGTGCCAGCTCGCCAGGGGCGAACACTGAAGCTTTCTTT.

The chain combines TRBV2 with TRBJ1-3; perhaps TRBD1 as D (5 bases). CDR3 length: 16 amino acids. The V end was cut by 4 bases, the J end by 0 bases, with 13 bases between. Germline V gene lookup returns CDR1 SNHLY and CDR2 FYNNEI. In DNA form, the CDR3 reads TGTGCCAGCAGTGCTTTGGACATAGGCTCTGGAAACACCATATATTTT. It codes for CASSALDIGSGNTIYF.

The chain uses TRBV18 and TRBJ1-6, with D perhaps matching TRBD1 (6 bases). Germline values: CDR1 KGHSH, CDR2 LQKENI. This CDR3 has 16 amino acids. Trimming cost V 2 bases and J 7 bases, with 15 bases left between them. This CDR3 is CASSPVVAQGNSPLHF. In DNA, the CDR3 is TGTGCCAGCTCACCAGTGGTAGCACAGGGAAATTCACCCCTCCACTTT.

The table lists this clone with a few counts. The chain combines TRBV7-9 with TRBJ2-1, with 7 nucleotides matching TRBD2. CDR1 is SEHNR and CDR2 is FQNEAQ in the germline V gene (reference sequence). The V and J ends lost 8 bases and 8 bases, in that order; junction bases with no gene match: 6. The CDR3 consists of 12 residues. The CDR3 DNA is TGTGCCAGCTGGCGGGGGAGCGATGAGCAGTTCTTC. It codes for CASWRGSDEQFF.

The chain links TRBV30 to TRBJ1-6; 7 nucleotides align to TRBD1. The junction had 7 bases not matched to a gene; V was cut back by 2 bases and J by 9 bases. This CDR3 has 14 amino acids. The V gene's germline CDR1 is GTSNPN and CDR2 SVGIG (reference sequence). The CDR3, as DNA: TGTGCCTGGAGTTTGGGGACAGCAGGTTCACCCCTCCACTTT. Its protein product is CAWSLGTAGSPLHF.

This chain links TRBV30 with TRBJ2-7; D could derive from TRBD1 or TRBD2 (5 bases each). Germline CDR1 reads GTSNPN; CDR2 reads SVGIG (reference sequence). V gave up 3 bases and J gave up 2 bases, with 14 bases separating them. The length of the CDR3 is 14 residues. The chain's CDR3 is CAWSPGRITYEQYF. The CDR3 coding sequence is TGTGCCTGGAGCCCGGGGCGTATAACCTACGAGCAGTACTTC. Full variable domain (remainder filled in from reference TRBV30 and TRBJ2-7): SQTIHQWPATLVQPVGSPLSLECTVEGTSNPNLYWYRQAAGRGLQLLFYSVGIGQISSEVPQNLSASRPQDRQFILSSKKLLLSDSGFYLCAWSPGRITYEQYFGPGTRLTVT.

The chain recombines TRBV16 with TRBJ1-2; maybe TRBD1 (6 bases). This CDR3 is built from 15 residues. The V end lost 2 bases, the J end lost 2 bases, and 12 bases lay between the germline ends. The germline CDR1 and CDR2 sequences are KGHSY and FQNENV. Here the CDR3 reads CASSQEGGKNYGYTF. The DNA for the CDR3 is TGTGCCAGCAGCCAAGAGGGGGGGAAGAACTATGGCTACACCTTC.

The rearrangement joins TRBV6-5 to TRBJ2-7, with D maybe TRBD1 (6 bases). Trimming took 4 bases from V and 2 from J, leaving 9 bases between them. CDR3 size: 13 residues. The germline V gene encodes CDR1 MNHEY and CDR2 SVGAGI. As DNA, the CDR3 is TGTGCCAGCAGTTCGGGACAACCCTACGAGCAGTACTTC. Encoded protein: CASSSGQPYEQYF.

The V gene is TRBV7-9, the J gene TRBJ2-7; 8 positions agree with TRBD2. The CDR3 extends over 15 amino acids. Germline V CDR1 and CDR2: SEHNR, FQNEAQ (reference sequence). V trimming: 4 bases; J trimming: 5 bases; junction bases outside the gene matches: 10. CDR3 region: CASSYGPGLDNEQYF. CDR3 sequence (DNA): TGTGCCAGCAGCTATGGACCGGGACTAGATAACGAGCAGTACTTC.